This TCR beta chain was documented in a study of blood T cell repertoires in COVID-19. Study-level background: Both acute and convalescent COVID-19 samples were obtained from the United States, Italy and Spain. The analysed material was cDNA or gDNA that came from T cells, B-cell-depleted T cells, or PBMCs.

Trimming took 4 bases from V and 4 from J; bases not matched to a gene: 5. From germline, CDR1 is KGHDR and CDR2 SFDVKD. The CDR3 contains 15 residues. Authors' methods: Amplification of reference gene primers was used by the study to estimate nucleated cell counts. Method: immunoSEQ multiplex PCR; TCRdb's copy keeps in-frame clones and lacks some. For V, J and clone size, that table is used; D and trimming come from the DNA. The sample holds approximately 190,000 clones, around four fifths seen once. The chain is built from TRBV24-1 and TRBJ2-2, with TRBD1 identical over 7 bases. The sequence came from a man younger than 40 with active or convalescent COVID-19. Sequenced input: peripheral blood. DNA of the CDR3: TGTGCCACCAGTGAGAACCGGGACAGCACCGGGGAGCTGTTTTTT. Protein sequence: CATSENRDSTGELFF.